The T cell receptor (beta chain) described here comes from a study of shared clonotypes between healthy human individuals. This CDR3 contains 16 residues. Germline V gene sequence: CDR1 SGHVS, CDR2 FNYEAQ. The V segment lost 2 bases and the J segment 1 base; nucleotides outside the gene matches: 4. CD45RO-negative, CCR7-positively selected cells formed the naive CD8 fraction, excluding terminally differentiated effector memory CD45RA+ cells. Produced via immunoSEQ multiplex PCR; TCRdb's table is partial and in-frame only. Among 660,000 or so clones listed, 95% to 97% were seen once. This TCR derives from a young woman in good health. Sequencing was done on a sample of naive CD8+ T cells sorted from blood. The V call is TRBV7-6, the J call TRBJ2-7; 11 nucleotides align to TRBD2. CDR3 region: CASSLLRTSGSYEQYF. The DNA for the CDR3 is TGTGCCAGCAGCTTACTAAGGACTAGCGGGTCCTACGAGCAGTACTTC.